This TCR beta chain was recovered during a study of T-cell reconstitution after alpha-beta-depleted transplantation in children (dated by TCRdb to 2016 to 2018). At the level of the whole study: The study quantitatively tracked T-cell immune reconstitution after TCRalphabeta/CD19-depleted allogeneic hematopoietic cell transplantation in children using TCR repertoire profiling.

This clonotype occurred a few times. Its recognized antigen is unknown. No much larger clone is present one base from it, and per-base qualities are unavailable. Sample treatment or condition, as interpreted from the label and publication: allogeneic hematopoietic cell transplantation with graft depleted of TCRalphabeta T cells and CD19 B cells. The transplant recipients were children given TCRalphabeta/CD19-depleted allogeneic hematopoietic cell grafts. CDR1 LGHNA and CDR2 YSLEER were looked up in the germline V gene. V is pared back by 0 bases and J by 1 base, with 13 bases lying between the germline termini. The CDR3 contains 16 residues, cysteine and phenylalanine counted. Just CDR3 DNA is preserved here, 48 bases in frame from base 1. The paper as a whole reports these results and caveats: The high TCRbeta diversity at day 60 in some patients was ascribed to recipient T cells and intrathymic progenitors that had survived conditioning. The apparently early recovery of alphabetaT-cell counts about two months after transplant reportedly depended on only several hundred rapidly expanded clones that came from non-depleted graft cells. Hyperexpanded clone frequencies declined over subsequent months; after one year, T-cell counts and TCRbeta diversity were mostly attributed to newly produced T cells.

The library relied on PCR. Data came from an Illumina HiSeq 2500. To normalize quantification of the TCRbeta repertoire, the TCR libraries were built with molecular barcoding that relied on unique molecular identifiers. The public reads were run again by TCRdb, first through fastp at Q25 and then through MiXCR, and only productive beta chains were kept. Rows with a matching CDR3 protein are joined into one entry that keeps the most common DNA and genes. The sample table shows approximately 210,000 distinct CDR3 sequences, and more than 15% are seen once. The ten largest clonotypes hold 40% to 50% of the sample.

The chain is made from TRBV4-3 and TRBJ2-7, with a tentative D gene TRBD1 over 6 matching bases. This clonotype was sampled from a male patient aged 2-9 years who had a stem cell transplant for acute lymphoblastic leukemia, so the T cells may come from the graft donor. Sequenced here: PBMCs, mostly from graft donor cells, sampled 360 days after TCRalphabeta/CD19-depleted stem cell transplant. Here the CDR3 is given as CASSQDSGHPSYEQYF. The DNA reads TGCGCCAGCAGCCAAGATTCGGGACACCCTTCCTACGAGCAGTACTTC.